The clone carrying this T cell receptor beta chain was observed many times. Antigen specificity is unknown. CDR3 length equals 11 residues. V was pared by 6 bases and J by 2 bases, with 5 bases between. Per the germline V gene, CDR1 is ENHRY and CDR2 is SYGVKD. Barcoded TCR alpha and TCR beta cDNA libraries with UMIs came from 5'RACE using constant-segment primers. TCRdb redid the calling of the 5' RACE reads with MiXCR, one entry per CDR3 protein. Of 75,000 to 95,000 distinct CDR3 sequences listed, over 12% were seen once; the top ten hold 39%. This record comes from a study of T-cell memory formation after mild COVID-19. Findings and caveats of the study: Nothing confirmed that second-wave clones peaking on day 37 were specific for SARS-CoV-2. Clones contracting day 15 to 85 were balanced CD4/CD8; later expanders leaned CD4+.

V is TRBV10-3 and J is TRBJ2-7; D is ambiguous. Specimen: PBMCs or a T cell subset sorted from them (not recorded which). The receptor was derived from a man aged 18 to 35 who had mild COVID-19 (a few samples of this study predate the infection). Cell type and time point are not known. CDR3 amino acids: CAIRGTYEQYF. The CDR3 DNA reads TGTGCCATCAGGGGCACCTACGAGCAGTACTTC.